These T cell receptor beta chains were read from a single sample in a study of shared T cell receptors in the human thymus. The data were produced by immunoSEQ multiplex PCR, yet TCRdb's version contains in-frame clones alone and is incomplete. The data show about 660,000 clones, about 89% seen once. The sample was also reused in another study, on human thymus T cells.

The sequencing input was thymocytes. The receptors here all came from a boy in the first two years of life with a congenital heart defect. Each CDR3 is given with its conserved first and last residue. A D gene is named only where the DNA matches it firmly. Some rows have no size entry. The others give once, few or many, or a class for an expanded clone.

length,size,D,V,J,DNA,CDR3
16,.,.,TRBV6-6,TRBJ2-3,TGTGCCAGCAGTCTCCCCCCCGGGGTGAGGACAGATACGCAGTATTTT,CASSLPPGVRTDTQYF
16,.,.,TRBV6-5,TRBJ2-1,TGTGCCAGCAGTTACTTGCCGGGAGAGGCGTACAATGAGCAGTTCTTC,CASSYLPGEAYNEQFF
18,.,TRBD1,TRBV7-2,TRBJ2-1,TGTGCCAGCAGCTTAGAGCGTGTGGACAGGGCCTCCTACAATGAGCAGTTCTTC,CASSLERVDRASYNEQFF
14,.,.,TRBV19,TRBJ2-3,TGTGCCAGTATGGGCGAGGGGGACACAGATACGCAGTATTTT,CASMGEGDTDTQYF
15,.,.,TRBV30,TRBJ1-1,TGTGCCTGGAGTGTAAATCGGGTGACCGGCCCTGAAGCTTTCTTT,CAWSVNRVTGPEAFF
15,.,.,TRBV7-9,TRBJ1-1,TGTGCCAGCAGCTTAGAACAGCCGGAGAACACTGAAGCTTTCTTT,CASSLEQPENTEAFF
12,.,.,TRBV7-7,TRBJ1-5,TGTGCTAGCAGCACTACGAATCAGCCCCAGCATTTT,CASSTTNQPQHF
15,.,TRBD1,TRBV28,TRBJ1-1,TGTGCCAGCAGGCAGGCGGGACAGGGCGACACTGAAGCTTTCTTT,CASRQAGQGDTEAFF
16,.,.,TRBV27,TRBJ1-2,TGTGCCAGCAGGCTACTCGCGACGGGTCACAACTATGGCTACACCTTC,CASRLLATGHNYGYTF
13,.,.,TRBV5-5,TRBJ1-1,TGTGCCAGCAGCCGAGGGAAGAACACTGAAGCTTTCTTT,CASSRGKNTEAFF
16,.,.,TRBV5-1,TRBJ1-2,TGCGCCAGCAGCTTGGCCAGTGACAGAAGAGATTATGGCTACACCTTC,CASSLASDRRDYGYTF
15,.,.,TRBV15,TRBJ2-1,TGTGCCACCAGCAGTCGCGGGATCTCCTACAATGAGCAGTTCTTC,CATSSRGISYNEQFF
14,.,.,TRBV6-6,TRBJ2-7,TGTGCCAGCAGTTACTGGAGGGAAAGCTACGAGCAGTACTTC,CASSYWRESYEQYF
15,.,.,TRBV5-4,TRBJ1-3,TGTGCCAGCAGCTTGGGGCCAACCTCCGGAAACACCATATATTTT,CASSLGPTSGNTIYF
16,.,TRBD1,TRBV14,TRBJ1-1,TGTGCCAGCAGCCAAACTGACAGGGAAATGAACACTGAAGCTTTCTTT,CASSQTDREMNTEAFF
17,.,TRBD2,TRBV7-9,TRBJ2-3,TGTGCCAGCAGCTCCGGACTAGCGGGGGGGGCAGAGGCTACGCAGTATTTT,CASSSGLAGGAEATQYF
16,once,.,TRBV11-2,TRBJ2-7,TGTGCCAGCAGCTTGGTGCTAGCGAAAAGGTCCTACGAGCAGTACTTC,CASSLVLAKRSYEQYF
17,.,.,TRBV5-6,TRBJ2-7,TGTGCCAGCAGATACGCGACAGGCCCACCTATATCCTACGAGCAGTACTTC,CASRYATGPPISYEQYF
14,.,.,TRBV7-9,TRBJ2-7,TGTGCCAGCAGCTTACAACGGGAGCAAGACGAGCAGTACTTC,CASSLQREQDEQYF
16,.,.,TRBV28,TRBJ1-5,TGTGCCAGCAGTCCCCGAGAGGGATATAGCAATCAGCCCCAGCATTTT,CASSPREGYSNQPQHF
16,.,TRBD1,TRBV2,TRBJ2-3,TGTGCCAGCAGCGAGGGACAGGGGTGGCGAACAGATACGCAGTATTTT,CASSEGQGWRTDTQYF
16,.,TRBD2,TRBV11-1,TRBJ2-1,TGTGCCAGCAGTCATATTAGCGGGGGCTCCTACAATGAGCAGTTCTTC,CASSHISGGSYNEQFF
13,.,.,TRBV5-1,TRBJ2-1,TGCGCCAGCAGCTGGGGCGCGTGGAATGAGCAGTTCTTC,CASSWGAWNEQFF
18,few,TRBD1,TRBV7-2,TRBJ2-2,TGTGCCAGCAGCTTAGCCTCGGGACAGGGATTCGACACCGGGGAGCTGTTTTTT,CASSLASGQGFDTGELFF
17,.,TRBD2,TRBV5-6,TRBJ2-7,TGTGCCAGCCAGACCCGACCCGGACTAGGGAGGGCCTACGAGCAGTACTTC,CASQTRPGLGRAYEQYF
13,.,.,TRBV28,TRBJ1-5,TGTGCCAGCAGCCCCGACAGCGATCAGCCCCAGCATTTT,CASSPDSDQPQHF
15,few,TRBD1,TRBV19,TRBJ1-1,TGTGCCAGTAGTACCCCACAGGGGGCGGGCACTGAAGCTTTCTTT,CASSTPQGAGTEAFF
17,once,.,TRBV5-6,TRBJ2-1,TGTGCCAGCAGCTCGGGTCTGGCGGTGGGGCCCGACAATGAGCAGTTCTTC,CASSSGLAVGPDNEQFF
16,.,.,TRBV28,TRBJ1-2,TGTGCCAGCAGTTCAAATCAGGGCTGGCCCAACTATGGCTACACCTTC,CASSSNQGWPNYGYTF
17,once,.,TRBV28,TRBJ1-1,TGTGCCAGCACACCGACCGGACAGAGAGTTTTCAACACTGAAGCTTTCTTT,CASTPTGQRVFNTEAFF
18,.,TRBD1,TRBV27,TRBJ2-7,TGTGCCAGCAGTTTATCATCAAAACCCGGGACAGGGACCCACGAGCAGTACTTC,CASSLSSKPGTGTHEQYF
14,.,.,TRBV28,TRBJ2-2,TGTGCCAGCAGTTGGGGGCCCCCCACCGGGGAGCTGTTTTTT,CASSWGPPTGELFF
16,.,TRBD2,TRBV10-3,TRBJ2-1,TGTGCCATCAGTTGGACTAGCGGGATGTCCTACAATGAGCAGTTCTTC,CAISWTSGMSYNEQFF
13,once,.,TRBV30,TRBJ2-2,TGTGCCTGGACCCCGTGGGCCACCGGGGAGCTGTTTTTT,CAWTPWATGELFF
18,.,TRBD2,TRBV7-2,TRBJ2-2,TGTGCCAGCAGCTTAAATGGGGTCGGGGGGAACCTTTCCGGGGAGCTGTTTTTT,CASSLNGVGGNLSGELFF
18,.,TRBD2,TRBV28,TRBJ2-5,TGTGCCAGCAGTTGGCGGACTAGCGGGGGGGCCCGCGGAGAGACCCAGTACTTC,CASSWRTSGGARGETQYF
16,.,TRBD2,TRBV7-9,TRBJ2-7,TGTGCCAGCAGCCCCCCCGCCGGACTAGCGGGAGTCGAGCAGTACTTC,CASSPPAGLAGVEQYF
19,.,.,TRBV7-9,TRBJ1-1,TGTGCCAGCAGCCCAAACACCCCACGGGGTCGTACACGTTTTACTGAAGCTTTCTTT,CASSPNTPRGRTRFTEAFF
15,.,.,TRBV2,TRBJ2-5,TGTGCCAGCACCAAAGAGTTCCTAAAACAAGAGACCCAGTACTTC,CASTKEFLKQETQYF
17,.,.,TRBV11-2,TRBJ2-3,TGTGCCAGCAGCTTATACTCTAGCGAGACCTTCACAGATACGCAGTATTTT,CASSLYSSETFTDTQYF
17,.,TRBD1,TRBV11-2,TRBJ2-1,TGTGCCAGCAGCTCTCGTATGCGGGACAGGGGCTTCAATGAGCAGTTCTTC,CASSSRMRDRGFNEQFF
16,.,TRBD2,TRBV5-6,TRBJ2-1,TGTGCCAGCAGCTGTAAGCGGGAAAAGGCCTACAATGAGCAGTTCTTC,CASSCKREKAYNEQFF
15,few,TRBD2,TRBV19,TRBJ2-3,TGTGCCAGTAGTATTGCGGGAGAGATCACAGATACGCAGTATTTT,CASSIAGEITDTQYF
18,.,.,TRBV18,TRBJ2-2,TGTGCCAGCTCACCCCCCCTGATACAGGCGGTTGTCACCGGGGAGCTGTTTTTT,CASSPPLIQAVVTGELFF
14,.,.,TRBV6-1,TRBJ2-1,TGTGCCAGCAGTGAAGGGGACTGGGGGAATGAGCAGTTCTTC,CASSEGDWGNEQFF
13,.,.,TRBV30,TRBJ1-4,TGTGCCTGGATGGGGGCGCCTAATGAAAAACTGTTTTTT,CAWMGAPNEKLFF